One TCR beta chain is described in this entry. Its matching antigen is unknown. Sequencing used immunoSEQ multiplex PCR; TCRdb keeps in-frame clones, though not all of them. The sample lists 200,000 to 250,000 clones, 65% to 80% occurring once. This entry is derived from a study of cytotoxic CD8 clonotypes in ibrutinib-treated CLL. Points from the study as a whole: Higher circulating CD8+ T-cell counts strongly accompanied higher baseline clonality, above age-matched healthy donors. Clonality grew at ibrutinib response; at progression, it decreased back toward baseline.

The source material was PBMCs, sampled after 12 months of ibrutinib treatment. The sequence was collected from a human donor with chronic lymphocytic leukemia.

The CDR3 bases are TGTGCCATCAGTCCGCCAGGGGGCGTCTCACCCCTCCACTTT. Translation gives CAISPPGGVSPLHF. The V and J genes are TRBV10-3 and TRBJ1-6; 8 nucleotides line up with TRBD1. Germline trimming cut 5 bases from V and 10 bases from J; bases unmatched to any gene: 7. The CDR3 runs 14 residues. Per germline, CDR1 ENHRY and CDR2 SYGVKD.